The 6 T cell receptor beta chains reported below all come from one sample, sequenced in a study of quantifying T cell responses using KT2 cells (dated by TCRdb to about 2017). Notes on the research overall: RNA was DNase-treated and reverse transcribed with TCR alpha and beta constant-region primers, mostly using SuperScript III.

Libraries were constructed by UMI-ligation and nested PCR. The reads were generated on an Illumina MiSeq. Using T4 RNA ligase 1, a single-stranded oligonucleotide bearing the Illumina SP2 sequence plus a UMI was ligated onto the 3' end of the cDNA. PCR1 ran 4 cycles (98°C 15 s, 69°C 30 s, 72°C 40 s); the beta primer was an equimolar mix of RC1.1 and RC1.2 covering TRBC1 and TRBC2. Using fastp at Q25 and MiXCR, TCRdb reprocessed the public reads and kept productive beta chains. Rows are unified per CDR3 protein, each entry keeping the most common DNA and genes. The sample table shows roughly 50,000 distinct CDR3 sequences, and around an eighth are seen once. The ten largest clones represent 9.4% of the sample. The sample taken for sequencing was PBMCs spiked with cells of the T cell clone KT2. All receptors derive from a human donor.

In this sample, this clonotype turned up a few times. The chain is built from TRBV2 and TRBJ1-5; 8 nucleotides agree with TRBD1. V lost 3 bases to trimming and J lost 5 bases; unmatched junction nucleotides: 6. The CDR3 contains 15 residues. The germline V gene encodes CDR1 SNHLY and CDR2 FYNNEI. The CDR3 DNA reads as TGTGCCAGCAGTGAGCGGACAGGGATGCATCAGCCCCAGCATTTT. Protein: CASSERTGMHQPQHF.

The rearrangement joins TRBV7-2 to TRBJ2-6, with 7 bases matching TRBD1. This CDR3 contains 18 residues. Unmatched junction bases numbered 7, after V lost 1 base and J lost 1 base. Germline assignment: CDR1 SGHTA and CDR2 FQGNSA. CDR3 DNA: TGTGCCAGCAGCTTAGATGGGACAGCCAATTCTGGGGCCAACGTCCTGACTTTC. Protein sequence: CASSLDGTANSGANVLTF.

The V call is TRBV3-1, the J call TRBJ2-5; 7 bases match TRBD2. V trimming: 4 bases; J trimming: 0 bases; junction bases outside the gene matches: 8. Germline V gene sequence: CDR1 LGHDT, CDR2 YNNKEL (reference sequence). There are 16 residues in the CDR3. The CDR3 sequence is CASSLPLSGDQETQYF. DNA for the CDR3: TGTGCCAGCAGCCTACCCCTAAGCGGGGACCAAGAGACCCAGTACTTC.

This chain links TRBV2 with TRBJ1-2; a possible D gene is TRBD1 (6 bases). Deletions cut 5 bases from V and 4 bases from J, with 14 bases between. Germline values: CDR1 SNHLY, CDR2 FYNNEI. The CDR3 has 14 amino acids. CDR3 region: CASSRPDRPYGYTF. The CDR3, as DNA: TGTGCCAGCAGTCGACCTGACAGGCCCTATGGCTACACCTTC.

Comment on this clonotype: A clone one base away is much larger, so this may be a read error. This chain links TRBV2 with TRBJ2-6; no firm D call. V was clipped by 6 bases and J by 3 bases, with 3 bases between them. The CDR3 is 12 amino acids. Looked up from germline, CDR1 is SNHLY and CDR2 is FYNNEI. CDR3 bases: TGTGCCAGCAGCTTTGGGGCCAACGTCCTGACTTTC. Translation gives CASSFGANVLTF. Full variable domain (remainder filled in from reference TRBV2 and TRBJ2-6): EPEVTQTPSHQVTQMGQEVILRCVPISNHLYFYWYRQILGQKVEFLVSFYNNEISEKSEIFDDQFSVERPDGSNFTLKIRSTKLEDSAMYFCASSFGANVLTFGAGSRLTVL.

The table lists this clonotype with a few counts. V is TRBV20-1 and J is TRBJ2-3, with 7 bases that match TRBD2. The CDR3 is 15 residues long. The V gene end was trimmed by 2 bases and the J gene end by 5 bases; junction bases not matched to a gene: 10. From germline, CDR1 is DFQATT and CDR2 SNEGSKA (reference sequence). The CDR3 nucleotides are TGCAGTGCTAGAAACGGCGGGAGCGTTGAAGATACGCAGTATTTT. As protein: CSARNGGSVEDTQYF.